This entry concerns a single T cell receptor beta chain. Its target is unknown. Looked up from germline, CDR1 is SGHRS and CDR2 is YFSETQ. Trimming stripped 7 bases from V and 1 base from J, with 11 bases between. The CDR3 is made up of 13 amino acids. Ahead of sequencing, the ViraFEST assay grew antigen-specific CD4+ T cells using viral peptide pools. At the end of about 10 days of culture, CD4+ T cells were isolated. Each person got two doses of an mRNA SARS-CoV-2 vaccine, BNT162b2 or mRNA-1273. Half the medium was swapped for IL-2 medium on days 3 and 7. The data were taken from a study of vaccination effects on CD4 cells after COVID-19. Study details: Researchers obtained post-vaccine samples at a median of 72 days past the second dose.

Sequencing used immunoSEQ multiplex PCR; TCRdb keeps in-frame clones, though not all of them. The sample comprises 20,000 to 30,000 clones, approximately 70% of which are singletons, and about 8% rests with the top ten. The genes are TRBV5-1 and TRBJ1-1; D is unclear. This sample comprised CD4+ T cells from PBMCs cultured with SARS-CoV-2 spike peptides, obtained after COVID-19 vaccination. This TCR came from a human donor who received a COVID-19 vaccine. Written as DNA, the CDR3 is TGCGCCAGCTCCAATTCGTGGAACACTGAAGCTTTCTTT. As protein: CASSNSWNTEAFF.